A selection of T cell receptor beta chains follows, all from one sample in a study of blood T cell repertoires in COVID-19. Using immunoSEQ multiplex PCR, the repertoire was profiled, and TCRdb retains in-frame clones only, with some absent. The data show 150,000 to 200,000 clones, with approximately 79% seen just once and approximately 27% held by the top ten. Sequencing used peripheral blood. These receptors were collected from a woman in her 70s with acute or convalescent COVID-19. Both conserved end residues are part of each CDR3. The D gene is left open where the match is weak. Size values are once, few and many counts, or a class for expanded clones, and some rows have none.

length: 16
D: TRBD1
size: NA
J: TRBJ1-2
V: TRBV4-2
CDR3: CASSQEGGTGIGAYTF
DNA: TGTGCCAGCAGCCAAGAAGGGGGGACAGGGATAGGGGCCTACACCTTC

length: 14
D: TRBD2
size: NA
J: TRBJ2-7
V: TRBV10-2
CDR3: CASSHSGRAREQYF
DNA: TGCGCCAGCAGCCATAGCGGGAGGGCGCGCGAGCAGTACTTC

length: 14
D: TRBD2
size: NA
J: TRBJ2-7
V: TRBV2
CDR3: CASKGGRGRYEQYF
DNA: TGTGCCAGCAAAGGCGGGAGGGGGAGGTACGAGCAGTACTTC

length: 17
D: NA
size: NA
J: TRBJ2-1
V: TRBV5-1
CDR3: CASSPGVLSYSGNEQFF
DNA: TGCGCCAGCAGTCCGGGTGTACTTTCCTACTCCGGGAATGAGCAGTTCTTC

length: 14
D: TRBD2
size: NA
J: TRBJ2-7
V: TRBV10-1
CDR3: CASTAGLDRYEQYF
DNA: TGCGCCAGCACTGCCGGACTAGATAGGTACGAGCAGTACTTC

length: 14
D: TRBD1
size: NA
J: TRBJ2-5
V: TRBV6-5
CDR3: CASSPRTGQETQYF
DNA: TGTGCCAGCAGTCCGCGGACAGGGCAAGAGACCCAGTACTTC

length: 14
D: NA
size: few
J: TRBJ1-1
V: TRBV5-1
CDR3: CASSSATANTEAFF
DNA: TGCGCCAGCAGCTCCGCGACAGCCAACACTGAAGCTTTCTTT

length: 14
D: NA
size: NA
J: TRBJ1-5
V: TRBV19
CDR3: CASSIGGNSQPQHF
DNA: TGTGCCAGTAGTATTGGGGGGAATAGCCAGCCCCAGCATTTT

length: 12
D: NA
size: NA
J: TRBJ2-1
V: TRBV30
CDR3: CARAGGYNEQFF
DNA: TGTGCCCGGGCCGGGGGCTACAATGAGCAGTTCTTC

length: 13
D: NA
size: NA
J: TRBJ1-3
V: TRBV30
CDR3: CAWSVGVVDTIYF
DNA: TGTGCCTGGAGTGTAGGGGTGGTGGACACCATATATTTT

length: 13
D: TRBD2
size: NA
J: TRBJ2-1
V: TRBV5-1
CDR3: CASSVTSNNEQFF
DNA: TGCGCCAGCAGCGTGACTAGCAACAATGAGCAGTTCTTC

length: 15
D: NA
size: NA
J: TRBJ2-7
V: TRBV5-1
CDR3: CASSLGPADSYEQYF
DNA: TGCGCCAGCAGCTTGGGTCCTGCGGACTCCTACGAGCAGTACTTC

length: 13
D: NA
size: NA
J: TRBJ2-1
V: TRBV13
CDR3: CASSFIRGNEQFF
DNA: TGTGCCAGCAGCTTCATCAGGGGTAATGAGCAGTTCTTC

length: 14
D: TRBD2
size: NA
J: TRBJ2-3
V: TRBV6-5
CDR3: CASVPGLLLDTQYF
DNA: TGTGCCAGCGTTCCGGGACTACTTTTAGATACGCAGTATTTT

length: 14
D: TRBD2
size: few
J: TRBJ2-1
V: TRBV3-1/TRBV3-2
CDR3: CASSPGLAFNEQFF
DNA: TGTGCCAGCAGCCCGGGACTAGCTTTCAATGAGCAGTTCTTC

length: 16
D: TRBD1
size: NA
J: TRBJ1-1
V: TRBV19
CDR3: CASSTVPGQGNTEAFF
DNA: TGTGCCAGTAGTACAGTACCGGGACAGGGGAACACTGAAGCTTTCTTT

length: 15
D: NA
size: NA
J: TRBJ1-4
V: TRBV2
CDR3: CASSLGGVSSEKLFF
DNA: TGTGCCAGCAGTTTGGGGGGTGTATCATCTGAAAAACTGTTTTTT

length: 16
D: TRBD2
size: few
J: TRBJ2-1
V: TRBV5-1
CDR3: CASSRGTSGSLSEQFF
DNA: TGCGCCAGCAGCAGGGGGACTAGCGGGAGTCTATCTGAGCAGTTCTTC

length: 14
D: NA
size: NA
J: TRBJ1-1
V: TRBV6-6
CDR3: CASSYGQGGTEAFF
DNA: TGTGCCAGCAGTTACGGGCAGGGTGGGACTGAAGCTTTCTTT

length: 16
D: TRBD2
size: NA
J: TRBJ2-7
V: TRBV11-2
CDR3: CASSEDREREGYEQYF
DNA: TGTGCCAGCAGCGAGGATAGAGAGCGGGAGGGGTACGAGCAGTACTTC

length: 15
D: NA
size: NA
J: TRBJ2-1
V: TRBV9
CDR3: CASSVDYRLYNEQFF
DNA: TGTGCCAGCAGCGTAGACTATCGACTTTACAATGAGCAGTTCTTC

length: 15
D: TRBD2
size: NA
J: TRBJ2-7
V: TRBV27
CDR3: CASSLSGGSSYEQYF
DNA: TGTGCCAGCAGTCTAAGCGGGGGGAGCTCCTACGAGCAGTACTTC

length: 14
D: TRBD2
size: NA
J: TRBJ2-7
V: TRBV7-6
CDR3: CASSLTGTSGEWCF
DNA: TGTGCCAGCAGCTTGACCGGGACTAGCGGCGAATGGTGCTTC

length: 14
D: TRBD2
size: NA
J: TRBJ2-7
V: TRBV3-1/TRBV3-2
CDR3: CASSQVRREGEQYF
DNA: TGTGCCAGCAGCCAAGTCCGGCGGGAGGGGGAGCAGTACTTC

length: 14
D: NA
size: few
J: TRBJ2-5
V: TRBV10-1
CDR3: CASSPLRGMETQYF
DNA: TGCGCCAGCAGCCCGTTAAGGGGTATGGAGACCCAGTACTTC

length: 11
D: NA
size: NA
J: TRBJ2-3
V: TRBV20-1
CDR3: CSEGSTDTQYF
DNA: TGCAGTGAGGGGAGCACAGATACGCAGTATTTT

length: 14
D: NA
size: NA
J: TRBJ2-3
V: TRBV5-1
CDR3: CASRSQGLTDTQYF
DNA: TGCGCCAGCAGATCACAGGGCCTCACAGATACGCAGTATTTT

length: 16
D: TRBD2
size: NA
J: TRBJ2-3
V: TRBV5-1
CDR3: CASNPTTSGFTDTQYF
DNA: TGCGCCAGCAACCCAACGACTAGCGGATTCACAGATACGCAGTATTTT

length: 13
D: NA
size: NA
J: TRBJ2-5
V: TRBV9
CDR3: CASSTSGQETQYF
DNA: TGTGCCAGCAGCACCTCAGGGCAAGAGACCCAGTACTTC

length: 14
D: TRBD1
size: NA
J: TRBJ1-1
V: TRBV7-9
CDR3: CASVTTGLNTEAFF
DNA: TGTGCCAGCGTTACGACAGGGCTGAACACTGAAGCTTTCTTT

length: 14
D: NA
size: NA
J: TRBJ2-1
V: TRBV7-2
CDR3: CASSLDRSYNEQFF
DNA: TGTGCCAGCAGCTTAGACAGGAGCTACAATGAGCAGTTCTTC

length: 15
D: NA
size: NA
J: TRBJ1-3
V: TRBV7-2
CDR3: CASSLVVQTGNTIYF
DNA: TGTGCCAGCAGCTTAGTTGTACAGACTGGAAACACCATATATTTT

length: 14
D: NA
size: NA
J: TRBJ1-3
V: TRBV3-1/TRBV3-2
CDR3: CASSQVAGRGTIYF
DNA: TGTGCCAGCAGCCAAGTGGCAGGCCGGGGGACCATATATTTT

length: 14
D: NA
size: NA
J: TRBJ1-5
V: TRBV11-1
CDR3: CASSLSASNQPQHF
DNA: TGTGCCAGCAGCTTGAGTGCAAGCAATCAGCCCCAGCATTTT

length: 13
D: NA
size: NA
J: TRBJ2-7
V: TRBV30
CDR3: CAWRKRASYEQYF
DNA: TGTGCCTGGAGGAAGCGGGCCTCCTACGAGCAGTACTTC

length: 15
D: TRBD2
size: NA
J: TRBJ2-1
V: TRBV9
CDR3: CASSVYLAGYNEQFF
DNA: TGTGCCAGCAGCGTATACCTAGCGGGATACAATGAGCAGTTCTTC

length: 16
D: NA
size: once
J: TRBJ2-5
V: TRBV11-2
CDR3: CASSLIGLTGRETQYF
DNA: TGTGCCAGCAGCTTAATTGGTTTGACAGGACGAGAGACCCAGTACTTC

length: 15
D: NA
size: NA
J: TRBJ2-3
V: TRBV12-5
CDR3: CASGSTGGRGYTQYF
DNA: TGTGCTAGTGGGTCAACCGGAGGGAGGGGGTATACGCAGTATTTT

length: 15
D: NA
size: NA
J: TRBJ2-2
V: TRBV5-1
CDR3: CASSLAHQGRGELFF
DNA: TGCGCCAGCAGCTTGGCTCATCAGGGGAGAGGGGAGCTGTTTTTT

length: 16
D: NA
size: NA
J: TRBJ2-3
V: TRBV3-1/TRBV3-2
CDR3: CASSQAQRLGPDTQYF
DNA: TGTGCCAGCAGCCAAGCGCAGCGGCTTGGCCCAGATACGCAGTATTTT

length: 12
D: NA
size: NA
J: TRBJ1-2
V: TRBV5-8
CDR3: CASSDRHYGYTF
DNA: TGTGCCAGCAGCGACAGACACTATGGCTACACCTTC

length: 18
D: TRBD1
size: NA
J: TRBJ1-1
V: TRBV3-1/TRBV3-2
CDR3: CASSHRPGGAPSNTEAFF
DNA: TGTGCCAGCAGCCACAGACCAGGGGGCGCGCCGAGTAACACTGAAGCTTTCTTT

length: 14
D: NA
size: NA
J: TRBJ1-3
V: TRBV18
CDR3: CASSPAGVGNTIYF
DNA: TGTGCCAGCTCACCCGCAGGGGTTGGAAACACCATATATTTT

length: 19
D: TRBD2
size: few
J: TRBJ2-4
V: TRBV2
CDR3: CASSESASGILGAKNIQYF
DNA: TGTGCCAGCAGTGAATCGGCTAGCGGGATCTTGGGAGCCAAAAACATTCAGTACTTC

length: 14
D: TRBD1
size: NA
J: TRBJ1-6
V: TRBV6-5
CDR3: CASSTDRVNSPLHF
DNA: TGTGCCAGCAGTACGGACAGGGTTAATTCACCCCTCCACTTT

length: 14
D: NA
size: few
J: TRBJ1-5
V: TRBV24-1
CDR3: CATSPQGVGQPQHF
DNA: TGTGCCACCAGTCCTCAGGGTGTGGGCCAGCCCCAGCATTTT

length: 13
D: TRBD1
size: NA
J: TRBJ2-7
V: TRBV5-1
CDR3: CASSPGTGDWQYF
DNA: TGCGCCAGCAGCCCGGGGACAGGGGACTGGCAGTACTTC

length: 14
D: TRBD1
size: NA
J: TRBJ2-5
V: TRBV2
CDR3: CASSLTTGGETQYF
DNA: TGTGCCAGCAGCTTAACGACAGGGGGAGAGACCCAGTACTTC

length: 15
D: TRBD1
size: NA
J: TRBJ1-2
V: TRBV29-1
CDR3: CSVEGGDRSSGGYTF
DNA: TGCAGCGTTGAAGGGGGGGACAGATCATCGGGAGGCTACACCTTC

length: 13
D: NA
size: NA
J: TRBJ2-2
V: TRBV5-1
CDR3: CATPTSGTGELFF
DNA: TGCGCCACCCCGACTAGTGGCACCGGGGAGCTGTTTTTT

length: 15
D: TRBD2
size: NA
J: TRBJ2-1
V: TRBV12-5
CDR3: CASGFGLAVGNEQFF
DNA: TGTGCTAGTGGCTTTGGACTAGCGGTAGGGAATGAGCAGTTCTTC

length: 19
D: TRBD1
size: NA
J: TRBJ1-5
V: TRBV12-5
CDR3: CASGSGQGALVLGNQPQHF
DNA: TGTGCTAGTGGTTCCGGACAGGGGGCCTTGGTTTTGGGCAATCAGCCCCAGCATTTT

length: 14
D: NA
size: NA
J: TRBJ1-1
V: TRBV4-1
CDR3: CASSQQGRGTEAFF
DNA: TGCGCCAGCAGCCAACAGGGCAGAGGCACTGAAGCTTTCTTT

length: 15
D: NA
size: NA
J: TRBJ1-2
V: TRBV9
CDR3: CASSAPQSVNYGYTF
DNA: TGTGCCAGCAGCGCCCCCCAGTCAGTAAACTATGGCTACACCTTC

length: 14
D: TRBD1
size: NA
J: TRBJ1-4
V: TRBV10-2
CDR3: CASSGDRGNEKLFF
DNA: TGCGCCAGCAGTGGAGACAGGGGGAATGAAAAACTGTTTTTT

length: 15
D: NA
size: NA
J: TRBJ2-7
V: TRBV2
CDR3: CASSENLAPLGEQYF
DNA: TGTGCCAGCAGTGAGAATCTAGCTCCGTTGGGTGAGCAGTACTTC

length: 16
D: NA
size: NA
J: TRBJ2-2
V: TRBV7-8
CDR3: CASSPAANEGTGELFF
DNA: TGTGCCAGCAGCCCGGCAGCCAACGAGGGCACCGGGGAGCTGTTTTTT